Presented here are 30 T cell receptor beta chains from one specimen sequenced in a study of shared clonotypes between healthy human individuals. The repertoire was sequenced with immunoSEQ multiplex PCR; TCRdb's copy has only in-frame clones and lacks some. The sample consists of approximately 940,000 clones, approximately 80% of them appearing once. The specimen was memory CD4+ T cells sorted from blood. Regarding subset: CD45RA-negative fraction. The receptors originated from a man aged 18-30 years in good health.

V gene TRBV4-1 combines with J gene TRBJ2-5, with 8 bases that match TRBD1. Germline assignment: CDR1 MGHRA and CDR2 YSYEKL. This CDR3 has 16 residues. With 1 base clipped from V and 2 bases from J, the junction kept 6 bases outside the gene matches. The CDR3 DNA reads TGCGCCAGCAGCCAAGGGATAGGGACAGGTCAAGAGACCCAGTACTTC. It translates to CASSQGIGTGQETQYF.

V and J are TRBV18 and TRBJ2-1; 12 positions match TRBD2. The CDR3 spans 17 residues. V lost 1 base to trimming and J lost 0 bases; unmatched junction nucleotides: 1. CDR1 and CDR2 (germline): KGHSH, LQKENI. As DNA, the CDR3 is TGTGCCAGCTCACCACGACTAGCGGGGGACTCCTACAATGAGCAGTTCTTC. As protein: CASSPRLAGDSYNEQFF.

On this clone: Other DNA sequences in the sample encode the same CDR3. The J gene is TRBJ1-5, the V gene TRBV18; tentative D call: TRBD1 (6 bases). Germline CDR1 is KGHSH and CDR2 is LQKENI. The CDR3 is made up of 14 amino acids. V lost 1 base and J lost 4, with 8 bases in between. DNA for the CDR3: TGTGCCAGCTCACCACTACAGGGAAATCAGCCCCAGCATTTT. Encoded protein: CASSPLQGNQPQHF. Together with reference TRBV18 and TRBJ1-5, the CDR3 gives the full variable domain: NAGVMQNPRHLVRRRGQEARLRCSPMKGHSHVYWYRQLPEEGLKFMVYLQKENIIDESGMPKERFSAEFPKEGPSILRIQQVVRGDSAAYFCASSPLQGNQPQHFGDGTRLSIL.

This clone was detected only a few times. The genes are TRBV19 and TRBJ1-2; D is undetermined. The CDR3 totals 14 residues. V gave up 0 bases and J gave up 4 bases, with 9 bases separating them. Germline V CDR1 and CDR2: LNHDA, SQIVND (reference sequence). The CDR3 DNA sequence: TGTGCCAGTAGTATAGAGGCGGGATTCTATGGCTACACCTTC. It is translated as CASSIEAGFYGYTF.

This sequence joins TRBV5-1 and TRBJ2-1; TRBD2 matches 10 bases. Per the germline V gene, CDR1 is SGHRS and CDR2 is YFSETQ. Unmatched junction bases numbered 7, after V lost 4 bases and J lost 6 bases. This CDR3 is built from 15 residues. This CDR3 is CASSQISGGTNEQFF. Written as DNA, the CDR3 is TGCGCCAGCAGCCAGATTAGCGGGGGGACCAATGAGCAGTTCTTC.

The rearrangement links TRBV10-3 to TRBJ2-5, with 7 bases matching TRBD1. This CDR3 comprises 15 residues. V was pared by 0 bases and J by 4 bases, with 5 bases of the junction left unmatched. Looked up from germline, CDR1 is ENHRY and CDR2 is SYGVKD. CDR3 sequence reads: CAISESRTGVETQYF. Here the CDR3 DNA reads TGTGCCATCAGTGAGTCCAGAACAGGGGTAGAGACCCAGTACTTC.

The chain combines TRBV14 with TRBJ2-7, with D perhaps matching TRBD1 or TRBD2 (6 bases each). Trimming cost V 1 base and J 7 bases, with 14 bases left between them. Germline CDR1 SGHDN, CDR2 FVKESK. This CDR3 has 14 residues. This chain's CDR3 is CASSQGPGAREQYF. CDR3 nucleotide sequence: TGTGCCAGCAGCCAAGGCCCGGGGGCGAGGGAGCAGTACTTC.

CDR3 protein: CASSQVWSTAVQETQYF. As DNA, the CDR3 is TGCGCCAGCAGCCAAGTCTGGTCCACGGCCGTCCAAGAGACCCAGTACTTC. V is TRBV4-1 and J is TRBJ2-5; D unclear. The CDR3 is 17 amino acids. Looked up from germline, CDR1 is MGHRA and CDR2 is YSYEKL. V was clipped by 1 base and J by 1 base, with 16 bases between them.

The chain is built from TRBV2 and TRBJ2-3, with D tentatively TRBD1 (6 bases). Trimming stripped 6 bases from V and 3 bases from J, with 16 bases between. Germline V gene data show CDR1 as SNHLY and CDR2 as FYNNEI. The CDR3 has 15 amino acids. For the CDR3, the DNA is TGTGCCAGCAGAAAGGGGGACATTTTTACAGATACGCAGTATTTT. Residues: CASRKGDIFTDTQYF.

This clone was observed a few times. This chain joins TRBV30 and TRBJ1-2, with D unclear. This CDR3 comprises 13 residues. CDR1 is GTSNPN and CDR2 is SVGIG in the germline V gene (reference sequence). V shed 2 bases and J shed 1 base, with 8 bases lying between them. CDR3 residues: CAWSKQINYGYTF. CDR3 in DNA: TGTGCCTGGAGTAAACAGATTAACTATGGCTACACCTTC.

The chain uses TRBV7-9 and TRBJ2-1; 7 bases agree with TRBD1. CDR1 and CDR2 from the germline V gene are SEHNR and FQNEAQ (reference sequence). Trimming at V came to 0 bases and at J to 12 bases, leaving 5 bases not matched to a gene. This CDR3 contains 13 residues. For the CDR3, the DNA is TGTGCCAGCAGCTTAGCAACGAGGGACAGGCAGTTCTTC. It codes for CASSLATRDRQFF.

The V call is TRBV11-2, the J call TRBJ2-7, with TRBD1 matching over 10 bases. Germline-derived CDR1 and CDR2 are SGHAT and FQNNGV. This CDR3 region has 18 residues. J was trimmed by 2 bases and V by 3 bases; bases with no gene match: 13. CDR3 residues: CASSLFTISTGGPYEQYF. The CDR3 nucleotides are TGTGCCAGCAGCTTGTTCACAATATCGACAGGGGGCCCCTACGAGCAGTACTTC.

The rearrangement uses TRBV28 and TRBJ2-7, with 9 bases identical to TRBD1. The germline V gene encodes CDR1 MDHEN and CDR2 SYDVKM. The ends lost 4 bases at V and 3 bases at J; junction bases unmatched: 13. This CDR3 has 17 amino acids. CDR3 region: CASSSFGADRGNYEQYF. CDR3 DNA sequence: TGTGCCAGCAGTTCGTTTGGGGCGGACAGGGGAAACTACGAGCAGTACTTC.

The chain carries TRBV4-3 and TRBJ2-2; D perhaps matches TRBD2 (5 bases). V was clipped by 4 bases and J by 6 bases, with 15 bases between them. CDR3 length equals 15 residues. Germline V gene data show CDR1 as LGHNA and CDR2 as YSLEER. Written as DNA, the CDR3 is TGCGCCAGCAGCCTTATGACGCTGGGAGCCGGGGAGCTGTTTTTT. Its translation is CASSLMTLGAGELFF.

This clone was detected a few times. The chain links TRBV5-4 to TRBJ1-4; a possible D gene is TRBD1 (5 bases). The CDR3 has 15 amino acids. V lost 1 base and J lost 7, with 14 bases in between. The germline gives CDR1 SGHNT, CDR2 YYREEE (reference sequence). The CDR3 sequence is CASSLRGVSSEKLFF. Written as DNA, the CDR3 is TGTGCCAGCAGCTTGCGGGGGGTTAGTAGTGAAAAACTGTTTTTT.

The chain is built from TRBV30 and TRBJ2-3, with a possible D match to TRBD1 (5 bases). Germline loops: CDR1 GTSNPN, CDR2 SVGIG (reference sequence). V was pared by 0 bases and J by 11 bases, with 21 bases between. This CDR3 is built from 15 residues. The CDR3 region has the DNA TGTGCCTGGAGTGTCGGCCGAAAAGGGGTAGGGGAGCAGTATTTT. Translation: CAWSVGRKGVGEQYF.

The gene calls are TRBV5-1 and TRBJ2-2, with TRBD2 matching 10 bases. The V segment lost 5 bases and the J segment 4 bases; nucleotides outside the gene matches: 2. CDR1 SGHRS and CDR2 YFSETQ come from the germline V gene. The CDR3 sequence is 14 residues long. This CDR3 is CASRLAGSTGELFF. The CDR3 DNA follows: TGCGCCAGCAGACTAGCGGGGAGCACCGGGGAGCTGTTTTTT. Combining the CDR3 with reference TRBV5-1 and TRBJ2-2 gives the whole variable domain KAGVTQTPRYLIKTRGQQVTLSCSPISGHRSVSWYQQTPGQGLQFLFEYFSETQRNKGNFPGRFSGRQFSNSRSEMNVSTLELGDSALYLCASRLAGSTGELFFGEGSRLTVL.

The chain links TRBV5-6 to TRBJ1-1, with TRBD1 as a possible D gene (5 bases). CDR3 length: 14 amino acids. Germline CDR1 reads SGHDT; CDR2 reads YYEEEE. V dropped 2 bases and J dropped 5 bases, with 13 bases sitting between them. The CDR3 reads CASSFAGAGTEAFF. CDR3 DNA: TGTGCCAGCAGCTTCGCCGGGGCAGGAACTGAAGCTTTCTTT.

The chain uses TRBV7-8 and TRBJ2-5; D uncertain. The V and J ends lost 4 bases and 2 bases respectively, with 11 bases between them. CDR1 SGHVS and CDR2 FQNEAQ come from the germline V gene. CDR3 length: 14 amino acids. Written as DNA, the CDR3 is TGTGCCAGCAGCTCAGAGGAGTGGCAAGAGACCCAGTACTTC. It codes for CASSSEEWQETQYF.

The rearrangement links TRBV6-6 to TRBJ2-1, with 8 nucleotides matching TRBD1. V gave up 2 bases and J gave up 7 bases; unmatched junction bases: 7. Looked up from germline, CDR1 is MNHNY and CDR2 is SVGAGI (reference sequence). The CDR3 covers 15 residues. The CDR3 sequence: CASSYGQGRGNEQFF. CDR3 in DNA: TGTGCCAGCAGTTACGGACAGGGAAGGGGAAATGAGCAGTTCTTC.

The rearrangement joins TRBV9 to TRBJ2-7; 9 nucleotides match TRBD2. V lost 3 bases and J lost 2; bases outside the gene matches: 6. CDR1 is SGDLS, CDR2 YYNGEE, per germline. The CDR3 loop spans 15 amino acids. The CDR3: CASSEGSGGTYEQYF. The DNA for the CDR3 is TGTGCCAGCAGCGAGGGGAGCGGGGGGACCTACGAGCAGTACTTC.

The CDR3 region has the DNA TGTGCCAGCAGTTCTCCAACAAGCTCCTACAATGAGCAGTTCTTC. Protein: CASSSPTSSYNEQFF. This chain uses TRBV6-6 with TRBJ2-1; D gene unclear. The ends were cut back, 4 bases at V and 0 bases at J, with 10 bases in the middle. The CDR3 extends over 15 amino acids. Germline V gene lookup returns CDR1 MNHNY and CDR2 SVGAGI (reference sequence).

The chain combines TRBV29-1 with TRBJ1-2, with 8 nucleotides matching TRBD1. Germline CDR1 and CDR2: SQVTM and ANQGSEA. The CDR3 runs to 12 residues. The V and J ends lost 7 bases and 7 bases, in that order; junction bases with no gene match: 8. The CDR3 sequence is CSASTQGVGYTF. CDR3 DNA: TGCAGCGCATCTACACAGGGGGTTGGCTACACCTTC.

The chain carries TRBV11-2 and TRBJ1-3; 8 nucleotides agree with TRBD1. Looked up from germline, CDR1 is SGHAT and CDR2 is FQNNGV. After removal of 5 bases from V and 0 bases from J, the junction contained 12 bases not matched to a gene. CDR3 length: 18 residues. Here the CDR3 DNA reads TGTGCCAGCAGCCTCCAGGGGGCGGCAGGCCTCTCTGGAAACACCATATATTTT. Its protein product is CASSLQGAAGLSGNTIYF.

CDR3 residues: CARHSQREKLFF. Here the CDR3 DNA reads TGTGCCAGGCATTCACAGAGAGAAAAACTGTTTTTT. The chain couples TRBV19 to TRBJ1-4; D is ambiguous. Germline lookup yields CDR1 LNHDA and CDR2 SQIVND (reference sequence). Trimming left V 9 bases short and J 8 bases short, with 13 bases between. The CDR3 totals 12 residues.

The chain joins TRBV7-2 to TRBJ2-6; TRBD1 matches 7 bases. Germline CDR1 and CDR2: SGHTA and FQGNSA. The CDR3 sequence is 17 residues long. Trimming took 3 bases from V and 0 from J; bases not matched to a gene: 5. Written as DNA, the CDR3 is TGTGCCAGCAGCTTGGGACAGCTCTCCTCTGGGGCCAACGTCCTGACTTTC. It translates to CASSLGQLSSGANVLTF.

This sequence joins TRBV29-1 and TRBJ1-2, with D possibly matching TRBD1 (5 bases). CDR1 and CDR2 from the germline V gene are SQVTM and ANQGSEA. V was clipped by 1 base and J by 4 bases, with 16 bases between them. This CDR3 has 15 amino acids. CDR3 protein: CSVEVPEMGGYGYTF. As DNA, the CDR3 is TGCAGCGTTGAAGTCCCCGAGATGGGGGGCTATGGCTACACCTTC.

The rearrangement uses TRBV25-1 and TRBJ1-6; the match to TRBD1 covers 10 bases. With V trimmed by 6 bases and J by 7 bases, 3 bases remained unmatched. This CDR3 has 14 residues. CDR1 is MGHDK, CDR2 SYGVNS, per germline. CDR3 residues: CASSRTGGNSPLHF. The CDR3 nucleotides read TGTGCCAGCAGCCGGACAGGGGGAAATTCACCCCTCCACTTT.

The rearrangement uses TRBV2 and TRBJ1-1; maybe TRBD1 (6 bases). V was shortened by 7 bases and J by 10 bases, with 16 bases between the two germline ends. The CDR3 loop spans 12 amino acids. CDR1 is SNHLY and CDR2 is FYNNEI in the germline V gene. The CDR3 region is CASNPQGQTAFF. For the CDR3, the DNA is TGTGCCAGCAATCCCCAAGGACAGACAGCTTTCTTT.

The CDR3 DNA reads as TGTGCCACCTCCGAGGGACAGGGGTATGGCTACACCTTC. Encoded protein: CATSEGQGYGYTF. V is TRBV18 and J is TRBJ1-2, with 10 bases matching TRBD1. J was trimmed by 5 bases and V by 10 bases; bases with no gene match: 7. The CDR3 has 13 residues. The germline CDR1 and CDR2 sequences are KGHSH and LQKENI.